This T cell receptor (beta chain) was retrieved from a study of CD4 and CD8 cells across lung adenocarcinoma regions. The patients had localized lung adenocarcinoma, a non-small cell subtype. TCRdb reprocessed the PCR reads with MiXCR, giving one entry per CDR3 protein. The data hold about 25,000 distinct CDR3 sequences, with more than 45% observed a single time. CDR3 length: 14 amino acids. The V and J ends lost 3 bases and 5 bases respectively, with 13 bases between them. CDR1 SGHAT and CDR2 FQDESV come from the germline V gene (reference sequence). This TCR was sampled from a male donor with lung adenocarcinoma. The CD4 and CD8 labels of this study may be unreliable. The chain employs TRBV11-1 and TRBJ1-1; D not resolved. Sequencing was carried out using CD8+ T cells from the center of a lung tumor. In DNA form, the CDR3 reads TGTGCCAGCAGCTTTCCATCTGGGATGACTGAAGCTTTCTTT. It encodes CASSFPSGMTEAFF.